The 32 T cell receptor beta chains below were found in one sample sequenced in a study of naive CD8 T cells in extremely preterm neonates. The study, taken as a whole, reports: Preterm CDR3s were shorter than older groups', with fewer N additions and less trimming.

The table came from immunoSEQ multiplex PCR; TCRdb's copy has only in-frame clones and leaves some out. The sample lists about 23,000 clones; 88% were seen once. Extremely preterm births at roughly 23-27 weeks of gestation supplied the samples. These receptors' antigens are unknown. Material: naive CD8+ T cells from cord blood. The receptor set was obtained from a boy who was born preterm.

The chain uses TRBV13 and TRBJ2-7; D unresolved. CDR1 and CDR2 (germline): PRHDT, FYEKMQ (reference sequence). The CDR3 is 13 residues long. V was shortened by 0 bases and J by 0 bases, with 3 bases between the two germline ends. The CDR3 sequence: CASSLGGSYEQYF. The CDR3 DNA follows: TGTGCCAGCAGCTTAGGGGGCTCCTACGAGCAGTACTTC. Combining the CDR3 with reference TRBV13 and TRBJ2-7 gives the whole variable domain AAGVIQSPRHLIKEKRETATLKCYPIPRHDTVYWYQQGPGQDPQFLISFYEKMQSDKGSIPDRFSAQQFSDYHSELNMSSLELGDSALYFCASSLGGSYEQYFGPGTRLTVT.

The chain joins TRBV5-4 to TRBJ2-3, with TRBD2 matching over 10 bases. V was clipped by 1 base and J by 2 bases; unmatched bases: 1. The CDR3 has 15 amino acids. CDR1 SGHNT and CDR2 YYREEE come from the germline V gene (reference sequence). The CDR3 sequence: CASSLSGGATDTQYF. Written as DNA, the CDR3 is TGTGCCAGCAGCTTGAGCGGGGGGGCCACAGATACGCAGTATTTT.

The J gene is TRBJ1-6, the V gene TRBV28, with TRBD1 matching over 11 bases. Trimming removed 5 bases from V and 0 bases from J; junction bases left unmatched: 3. The CDR3 is made up of 17 amino acids. The germline gives CDR1 MDHEN, CDR2 SYDVKM. The CDR3 region is CASSPGTGGSYNSPLHF. CDR3 nucleotide sequence: TGTGCCAGCAGTCCCGGGACAGGGGGCTCCTATAATTCACCCCTCCACTTT.

The DNA of the CDR3 is TGTGCCAGCAGCTCCGGGACAGGCACTGAAGCTTTCTTT. The encoded protein is CASSSGTGTEAFF. The rearrangement links TRBV13 to TRBJ1-1; TRBD1 agrees at 8 bases. The length of the CDR3 is 13 residues. Germline CDR1 PRHDT, CDR2 FYEKMQ (reference sequence). J was trimmed by 4 bases and V by 4 bases; bases with no gene match: 2.

This clone has only one observation. This chain joins TRBV13 and TRBJ2-7; 9 bases map to TRBD1. Trimming removed 5 bases from V and 3 bases from J; junction bases left unmatched: 8. The germline V gene has CDR1 PRHDT and CDR2 FYEKMQ (reference sequence). The CDR3 consists of 15 residues. The CDR3 protein is CASSAGTGIYYEQYF. In DNA form, the CDR3 reads TGTGCCAGCAGCGCCGGGACAGGGATTTACTACGAGCAGTACTTC.

This clone was observed a single time. The V call is TRBV29-1, the J call TRBJ2-1; D gene uncertain. CDR3 length equals 10 residues. Per germline, CDR1 SQVTM and CDR2 ANQGSEA. V was cut by 3 bases and J by 5 bases, with 2 bases left in between. The CDR3 DNA sequence: TGCAGCGTTGACAACAATGAGCAGTTCTTC. The encoded protein is CSVDNNEQFF.

This rearrangement joins TRBV6-1 to TRBJ1-5, with 7 bases matching TRBD1. Germline CDR1 reads MNHNS; CDR2 reads SASEGT. The CDR3 has 12 residues. Trimming cost V 11 bases and J 1 base; bases outside gene matches: 2. CDR3 nucleotide sequence: TGTGCCCCGGGACAGAGCAATCAGCCCCAGCATTTT. It encodes CAPGQSNQPQHF.

This sequence joins TRBV11-2 and TRBJ1-1, with D possibly matching TRBD1 (6 bases). The V end was cut by 5 bases, the J end by 3 bases, with 7 bases between. CDR1 and CDR2 (germline): SGHAT, FQNNGV. This CDR3 is 12 amino acids long. The CDR3, as DNA: TGTGCCAGCAGCCGGGGGCACACTGAAGCTTTCTTT. Encoded protein: CASSRGHTEAFF.

The chain joins TRBV27 to TRBJ2-5, with a possible D match to TRBD1 (5 bases). Germline V gene lookup returns CDR1 MNHEY and CDR2 SMNVEV (reference sequence). The V gene lost 2 bases and the J gene lost 7 bases, with 5 bases spanning the gap. The CDR3 has 11 amino acids. The CDR3 DNA is TGTGCCAGCAGTTTACAGGGGACCCAGTACTTC. It codes for CASSLQGTQYF.

This clone has a single count. A much larger clone differs by one base, so this may be a read error. The chain links TRBV19 to TRBJ1-1, with D perhaps TRBD1 (6 bases). Looked up from germline, CDR1 is LNHDA and CDR2 is SQIVND (reference sequence). The CDR3 length is 12 residues. V was shortened by 4 bases and J by 3 bases, with 6 bases between the two germline ends. The DNA for the CDR3 is TGTGCCAGTAGTACAGGGGACACTGAAGCTTTCTTT. Its translation: CASSTGDTEAFF.

The chain uses TRBV6-6 and TRBJ1-6, with a possible D match to TRBD1 (6 bases). CDR3 size: 13 residues. Germline V lookup: CDR1 MNHNY, CDR2 SVGAGI (reference sequence). Trimming left V 5 bases short and J 10 bases short, with 12 bases between. CDR3 residues: CASSDQGKSPLHF. Written as DNA, the CDR3 is TGTGCCAGCAGTGACCAGGGGAAATCACCCCTCCACTTT.

The chain links TRBV6-5 to TRBJ2-5; D remains unclear. The germline V gene has CDR1 MNHEY and CDR2 SVGAGI. This CDR3 spans 15 amino acids. V lost 0 bases to trimming and J lost 1 base, with 9 bases between them. CDR3 in DNA: TGTGCCAGCAGTTACTCGACCGGATTCCAAGAGACCCAGTACTTC. It is translated as CASSYSTGFQETQYF.

This clone was seen a single time. The chain employs TRBV7-9 and TRBJ2-5; no definite D call. Germline lookup yields CDR1 SEHNR and CDR2 FQNEAQ (reference sequence). This CDR3 comprises 13 residues. The V gene lost 1 base and the J gene lost 5 bases, with 8 bases spanning the gap. DNA for the CDR3: TGTGCCAGCAGCTTAGGCGATTTGGAGACCCAGTACTTC. Translated, it gives CASSLGDLETQYF. The full variable domain, in which reference TRBV7-9 and TRBJ2-5 provide the parts outside the CDR3, is DTGVSQNPRHKITKRGQNVTFRCDPISEHNRLYWYRQTLGQGPEFLTYFQNEAQLEKSRLLSDRFSAERPKGSFSTLEIQRTEQGDSAMYLCASSLGDLETQYFGPGTRLLVL.

The rearrangement links TRBV4-1 to TRBJ2-2; D gene unclear. The CDR3 has 11 residues. V lost 3 bases to trimming and J lost 4 bases, with 0 bases between them. The germline CDR1 and CDR2 sequences are MGHRA and YSYEKL. The CDR3, as DNA: TGCGCCAGCAGCCACACCGGGGAGCTGTTTTTT. Translating gives CASSHTGELFF.

This chain uses TRBV13 with TRBJ2-3; TRBD2 aligns across 9 bases. The CDR3 spans 17 residues. V lost 0 bases and J lost 0; bases outside the gene matches: 4. Germline values: CDR1 PRHDT, CDR2 FYEKMQ (reference sequence). This CDR3 is CASSLGLAGTSTDTQYF. The CDR3 nucleotides read TGTGCCAGCAGCTTAGGACTAGCGGGCACTAGCACAGATACGCAGTATTTT. Filled out from reference TRBV13 and TRBJ2-3, the complete variable domain reads AAGVIQSPRHLIKEKRETATLKCYPIPRHDTVYWYQQGPGQDPQFLISFYEKMQSDKGSIPDRFSAQQFSDYHSELNMSSLELGDSALYFCASSLGLAGTSTDTQYFGPGTRLTVL.

V usage is TRBV25-1 and J usage is TRBJ1-3; no firm D call. The CDR3 runs to 14 residues. V was clipped by 0 bases and J by 0 bases, with 3 bases between them. The germline V gene has CDR1 MGHDK and CDR2 SYGVNS. The CDR3 reads CASSEYSSGNTIYF. Written as DNA, the CDR3 is TGTGCCAGCAGTGAATACAGCTCTGGAAACACCATATATTTT.

The rearrangement uses TRBV15 and TRBJ2-7, with TRBD2 matching over 8 bases. This CDR3 is built from 13 residues. The V and J ends lost 3 bases and 3 bases, in that order; junction bases with no gene match: 1. The germline V gene encodes CDR1 LNHNV and CDR2 YYDKDF (reference sequence). CDR3 loop: CATSSGRGYEQYF. In DNA, the CDR3 is TGTGCCACCAGCAGCGGGAGGGGCTACGAGCAGTACTTC.

This sequence joins TRBV10-3 and TRBJ2-2; TRBD1 agrees at 11 bases. Trimming at V came to 10 bases and at J to 6 bases, leaving 1 base not matched to a gene. The CDR3 runs 12 residues. Germline V lookup: CDR1 ENHRY, CDR2 SYGVKD. CDR3: CATGQGAGELFF. The CDR3 DNA sequence: TGTGCCACGGGACAGGGGGCCGGGGAGCTGTTTTTT.

The chain joins TRBV7-9 to TRBJ2-3, with D perhaps given as TRBD1 or TRBD2 (5 bases each). This CDR3 region has 13 residues. Germline values: CDR1 SEHNR, CDR2 FQNEAQ (reference sequence). Trimming took off 1 base at V and 4 bases at J, with 6 bases between the two ends. The CDR3 loop reads CASSLGGADTQYF. The CDR3 DNA follows: TGTGCCAGCAGCTTAGGAGGGGCAGATACGCAGTATTTT.

The gene calls are TRBV7-2 and TRBJ1-1; 10 bases fit TRBD1. The CDR3 covers 15 residues. The J segment lost 1 base and the V segment lost 3 bases, leaving 2 bases of the junction unmatched. Germline V gene lookup returns CDR1 SGHTA and CDR2 FQGNSA. CDR3 sequence: CASSFRQGANTEAFF. The CDR3, as DNA: TGTGCCAGCAGCTTTAGACAGGGGGCGAACACTGAAGCTTTCTTT.

This chain links TRBV6-9 with TRBJ1-2, with D hard to call. From germline, CDR1 is MNHGY and CDR2 SVAAGI. The CDR3 sequence is 12 residues long. Trimming removed 10 bases from V and 0 bases from J, with 9 bases in between. The CDR3 region is CATITANYGYTF. DNA of the CDR3: TGTGCCACCATTACCGCTAACTATGGCTACACCTTC.

The V call is TRBV11-2, the J call TRBJ2-7, with 11 bases identical to TRBD1. CDR3 length equals 12 residues. Germline V gene lookup returns CDR1 SGHAT and CDR2 FQNNGV. Trimming took 8 bases from V and 3 from J; bases not matched to a gene: 0. In DNA form, the CDR3 reads TGTGCCAGCGGGACAGGGGGCTACGAGCAGTACTTC. This encodes CASGTGGYEQYF.

The CDR3 sequence: CASSSGSYNEQFF. For the CDR3, the DNA is TGCGCCAGCAGTAGCGGGTCCTACAATGAGCAGTTCTTC. The chain employs TRBV10-2 and TRBJ2-1; weak D call: TRBD2 (6 bases). Deletions cut 5 bases from V and 1 base from J, with 6 bases between. The CDR3 loop spans 13 amino acids. Per germline, CDR1 WSHSY and CDR2 SAAADI.

V and J are TRBV19 and TRBJ2-6, with a weak D call TRBD1 (5 bases). The CDR3 has 13 amino acids. Trimming shortened V by 9 bases and J by 3 bases, and 9 bases separated the two germline ends. Germline loops: CDR1 LNHDA, CDR2 SQIVND (reference sequence). The CDR3 loop is CARFRVGANVLTF. As DNA, the CDR3 is TGTGCCAGGTTCAGGGTTGGGGCCAACGTCCTGACTTTC. The variable domain in full, completed from reference TRBV19 and TRBJ2-6, reads DGGITQSPKYLFRKEGQNVTLSCEQNLNHDAMYWYRQDPGQGLRLIYYSQIVNDFQKGDIAEGYSVSREKKESFPLTVTSAQKNPTAFYLCARFRVGANVLTFGAGSRLTVL.

The gene calls are TRBV5-4 and TRBJ2-1; no clear D. The germline V and J ends were trimmed by 0 bases and 6 bases, with 1 base remaining between them. CDR3 size: 11 residues. Germline V gene lookup returns CDR1 SGHNT and CDR2 YYREEE (reference sequence). The CDR3 region has the DNA TGTGCCAGCAGCTTGGGCAATGAGCAGTTCTTC. Protein product: CASSLGNEQFF.

This chain joins TRBV7-9 and TRBJ1-1, with D maybe TRBD1 (6 bases). The CDR3 spans 13 residues. V dropped 3 bases and J dropped 1 base, with 6 bases sitting between them. The germline CDR1 and CDR2 sequences are SEHNR and FQNEAQ (reference sequence). The CDR3 DNA follows: TGTGCCAGCAGCTTGACAGGGAACACTGAAGCTTTCTTT. Protein product: CASSLTGNTEAFF.

The rearrangement links TRBV27 to TRBJ2-7; 9 nucleotides line up with TRBD1. V shed 1 base and J 3 bases; nucleotides not matched to a gene: 4. The CDR3 consists of 15 residues. CDR1 MNHEY and CDR2 SMNVEV come from the germline V gene (reference sequence). In nucleotides, the CDR3 is TGTGCCAGCAGTTTATATATGACAGGGGGCTACGAGCAGTACTTC. Translation gives CASSLYMTGGYEQYF.

This clone was counted a few times. The rearrangement uses TRBV4-2 and TRBJ1-1, with 11 bases lining up with TRBD1. The V gene end was trimmed by 4 bases and the J gene end by 4 bases; junction bases not matched to a gene: 2. The CDR3 is 14 residues long. Germline V gene data show CDR1 as LGHNA and CDR2 as YNFKEQ. The CDR3 bases are TGTGCCAGCAGCCCCGGGACAGGGGGCACTGAAGCTTTCTTT. As protein: CASSPGTGGTEAFF.

The genes are TRBV21-1 and TRBJ2-7; the tabulated D call, TRBD1, remains unverified against the DNA. TRBV21-1 is a listed pseudogene. This CDR3 has 10 residues. DNA for the CDR3: TGTGCCAGCAGCATCGTCAGGGAGTACTTC. Protein: CASSIVREYF.

CDR3 amino acids: CASSLERGGTDTQYF. The CDR3 DNA reads TGTGCCAGCAGCTTAGAGCGGGGGGGCACAGATACGCAGTATTTT. J is TRBJ2-3 and V is TRBV11-2, with 8 bases matching TRBD2. Germline V gene data show CDR1 as SGHAT and CDR2 as FQNNGV. CDR3 length: 15 residues. With 0 bases clipped from V and 1 base from J, the junction kept 0 bases outside the gene matches.

The V call is TRBV5-1, the J call TRBJ2-1, with 7 bases that match TRBD1. This CDR3 is built from 14 residues. Germline CDR1 is SGHRS and CDR2 is YFSETQ. V gave up 3 bases and J gave up 0 bases; unmatched junction bases: 0. DNA for the CDR3: TGCGCCAGCAGCTGGGACAGCTCCTACAATGAGCAGTTCTTC. Protein product: CASSWDSSYNEQFF.

The rearrangement joins TRBV6-9 to TRBJ2-5; D could derive from TRBD1 or TRBD2 (6 bases each). The CDR3 runs to 12 residues. V gave up 2 bases and J gave up 7 bases, with 8 bases separating them. Germline V gene lookup returns CDR1 MNHGY and CDR2 SVAAGI. The CDR3: CASSYRGVTQYF. In DNA, the CDR3 is TGTGCCAGCAGTTATAGGGGGGTGACCCAGTACTTC.